The 7 T cell receptor beta chains below were found in one sample sequenced in a study of human T cells and chemical hapten exposure. TCRdb redid the calling of the RACE reads with MiXCR, one entry per CDR3 protein. The sample lists 70,000 to 95,000 distinct CDR3 sequences; 6.5% to 8.5% were seen once. The time point here: patch test 2, 6 weeks after DPC sensitization. Treatment described: therapeutic diphenylcyclopropenone sensitization with weekly scalp DPC. Sequencing used whole blood, obtained in connection with sensitization to the hapten diphenylcyclopropenone (DPC). These receptors were collected from a woman in her thirties with alopecia areata. Some clones in this sample may be carry-over from other donors' samples.

At least ten counts were recorded for this clonotype. The chain links TRBV29-1 to TRBJ2-1, with 10 bases identical to TRBD2. V lost 2 bases to trimming and J lost 6 bases; unmatched junction nucleotides: 10. This CDR3 region has 16 residues. Germline CDR1 is SQVTM and CDR2 is ANQGSEA. The DNA for the CDR3 is TGCAGCGTTGAACCACTAGCGGGGCCTATTCGCAATGAGCAGTTCTTC. It translates to CSVEPLAGPIRNEQFF.

With respect to this clonotype: The junction shows a germline mismatch at one end, possibly a read error. The rearrangement links TRBV29-1 to TRBJ1-2; perhaps TRBD1 as D (6 bases). Germline assignment: CDR1 SQVTM and CDR2 ANQGSEA. The CDR3 totals 12 residues. CDR3 sequence (DNA): TGCAGCGTTTACGGGACAACCTATGGCTACAACTTC. Residues: CSVYGTTYGYNF.

This clonotype has a handful of counts. The chain carries TRBV28 and TRBJ1-1; the D is unclear. Deletions cut 5 bases from V and 0 bases from J, with 13 bases between. Germline V gives CDR1 MDHEN, CDR2 SYDVKM. The CDR3 is 15 amino acids. The CDR3 DNA follows: TGTGCCAGCAGTATGGAATCCCTCATGAACACTGAAGCTTTCTTT. Translated, it gives CASSMESLMNTEAFF. The full variable domain, its missing parts supplied by reference TRBV28 and TRBJ1-1, is DVKVTQSSRYLVKRTGEKVFLECVQDMDHENMFWYRQDPGLGLRLIYFSYDVKMKEKGDIPEGYSVSREKKERFSLILESASTNQTSMYLCASSMESLMNTEAFFGQGTRLTVV.

This clonotype was seen a few times. This chain links TRBV18 with TRBJ1-5, with D perhaps matching TRBD1 (5 bases). Germline loops: CDR1 KGHSH, CDR2 LQKENI. The V end lost 5 bases, the J end lost 7 bases, and 21 bases lay between the germline ends. CDR3 size: 16 residues. Here the CDR3 reads CASSATQAVYRQPQHF. Written as DNA, the CDR3 is TGTGCCAGCTCAGCAACCCAGGCCGTCTACAGGCAGCCCCAGCATTTT.

This clonotype was observed a handful of times. The chain combines TRBV10-3 with TRBJ1-2; 8 bases fit TRBD1. The V gene's germline CDR1 is ENHRY and CDR2 SYGVKD. V gave up 7 bases and J gave up 5 bases; unmatched junction bases: 9. This CDR3 is 14 amino acids long. CDR3 in amino acids: CAIKAGQGFYGYTF. CDR3 DNA sequence: TGTGCCATCAAGGCAGGACAGGGATTTTATGGCTACACCTTC.

This clonotype has ten or more counts. The junction and the germline gene differ at one end; a read error may be behind it. The chain carries TRBV5-1 and TRBJ1-2; D not certain. The length of the CDR3 is 12 residues. Germline CDR1 is SGHRS and CDR2 is YFSETQ. CDR3 nucleotides: TGCGCCAGCAGCTTCGATGAATTGGGGTTATCCTTC. Translation: CASSFDELGLSF.

This clonotype was seen ten or more times. This chain joins TRBV12-3 or TRBV12-4 and TRBJ2-3; D possibly corresponds to TRBD1 (6 bases). V lost 6 bases to trimming and J lost 2 bases, with 18 bases between them. This CDR3 has 16 amino acids. The CDR3, as DNA: TGTGCCAGCAGCCTACAGGGAATGGGTGCCACAGATACGCAGTATTTT. This sequence encodes CASSLQGMGATDTQYF.